This entry is about one T cell receptor beta chain. Its recognized antigen is unknown. Per-base qualities were not stored, and no clone one base away is much larger. The donors were roughly 38 Caucasian individuals from Russia, aged roughly 6 to 100 years, who were systemically healthy. Each donor gave ten milliliters of peripheral blood, collected into EDTA-treated Vacutainer tubes. Ficoll-Paque density-gradient centrifugation was used to isolate PBMCs, with at least 6.5 million obtained per sample. Trizol reagent was used to extract total RNA from the PBMCs, yielding at least 5.5 micrograms per sample. Naive CD45RAhigh/CD27high T cell percentages were measured by flow cytometry on a PBMC aliquot from every donor. The data are from a study of blood T cells in healthy people across ages (dated by TCRdb to between 2014 and 2016). Concerning the study at large: In model experiments, roughly one uniquely barcoded TCR beta cDNA molecule per two T cells was captured by template switching. Donors were grouped into four age groups: young (average approximately 15 years), middle-aged (39), aged (roughly 62) and long-lived (less than 85). To avoid experimental bias, donors of different ages were randomly spread across the sequencing lanes. Age-related changes in TCR beta repertoire diversity were measured in the study by deep sequencing normalized with unique cDNA molecular identifiers. For two donors (one aged 18 to 30 and one aged 80 or older), the study analyzed two additional independent replicas of 1 million unique cDNA reads from the same blood draw.

General study outcomes and caveats: Estimates of total diversity based on one million sequenced T cells were considered lower bounds and underestimates. The CMV infection status of donors was not known, potentially confounding age-related changes in expanded clonotypes. Observed TCR beta diversity correlated strongly with the percentage of naive T cells measured by flow cytometry. As age increased, observed TCR beta diversity per million T cells dropped in a roughly linear way, and a significant reduction was already evident by age about 40. Compared with the aged group, the long-lived group had more naive CD4+ T cells, fewer expanded clones and increased TCR diversity, a pattern suggesting age selection. Since profiling was done on bulk unsorted PBMCs, naive and antigen-experienced compartments could not be conclusively compared.

Sequences SGHRS (CDR1) and YFSETQ (CDR2) are obtained from the germline V gene. The CDR3, cysteine through phenylalanine, is 13 amino acids long. Of all the DNA, just the CDR3 is kept, 39 bases in frame from base 1. Trimming removed 4 bases from V and 6 bases from J; the gene matches leave 4 bases unexplained. Library construction relied on 5' RACE. This sample was sequenced with an Illumina HiSeq 2500. A second PCR of roughly 6 to 11 cycles was run with a J-beta primer mix and a sample-barcoded 5' primer. A template-switch 5' adaptor carrying 12 random nucleotides introduced a unique molecular identifier onto each TCR beta cDNA molecule. Each sample yielded at least 3 million CDR3-containing paired-end reads. The Mint cDNA synthesis kit, primed by a TRBC-specific oligonucleotide, was used to synthesize first-strand cDNA from all RNA. Following uracil-DNA glycosylase treatment, a first 18-cycle PCR with universal primers M1SS and BC2_uni_R was performed on all cDNA. In the source study's methods: Normalization of each sample was performed by random selection of 1 million high-quality reads, each carrying a distinct molecular identifier. Reads with shared molecular identifiers were discarded instead of being binned into consensus sequences. MiTCR, run with a Q25 quality threshold and the strictest error-elimination algorithm, handled CDR3 identification, clonotype clustering and error correction. A nonparametric unseen species model with Euler transformation was used to estimate a lower bound on total TCR beta diversity. The public reads were run again by TCRdb, first through fastp at Q25 and then through MiXCR, and only productive beta chains were kept. A single entry per CDR3 protein holds the most common genes and DNA from its merged rows. The V and J calls follow TCRdb's processing rather than the paper's. In this sample the table shows about a million distinct CDR3 sequences, roughly half of which occur a single time. The ten largest clonotypes hold 20% to 25% of the sample.

The sequencing input was blood. Here the chain combines TRBV5-1 and TRBJ2-3; 8 central bases correspond to TRBD1. This TCR derives from an older woman in good health. In nucleotides, the sequence is TGCGCCAGCAGCCAGACAGGGGAGGATACGCAGTATTTT. Its coded protein is CASSQTGEDTQYF.